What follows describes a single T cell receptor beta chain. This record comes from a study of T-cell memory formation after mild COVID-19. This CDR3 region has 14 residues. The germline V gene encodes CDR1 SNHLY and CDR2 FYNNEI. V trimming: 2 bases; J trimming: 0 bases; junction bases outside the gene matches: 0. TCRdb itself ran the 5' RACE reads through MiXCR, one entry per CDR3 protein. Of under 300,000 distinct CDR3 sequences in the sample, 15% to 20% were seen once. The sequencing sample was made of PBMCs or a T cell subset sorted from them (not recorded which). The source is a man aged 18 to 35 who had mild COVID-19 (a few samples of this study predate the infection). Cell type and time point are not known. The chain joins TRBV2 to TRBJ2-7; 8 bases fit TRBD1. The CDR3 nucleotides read TGTGCCAGCAGTGAACAGGGGGCCTCCTACGAGCAGTACGTC. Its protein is CASSEQGASYEQYV.